The 27 T cell receptor beta chains below come from one sample, sequenced in a study of OX40 agonist ivuxolimab in advanced cancers. TCRdb keeps only in-frame clones here, not all; method: immunoSEQ multiplex PCR. The table records approximately 79,000 clones, around 87% of them present only once. The material sequenced was CD4+ or CD8+ T cells sorted from blood, taken in a trial of the OX40 agonist ivuxolimab. All receptors derive from an adult with an advanced solid tumor such as melanoma, head and neck, liver or kidney cancer.

The J gene is TRBJ2-2, the V gene TRBV28; no clear D. The V end lost 6 bases, the J end lost 7 bases, and 15 bases lay between the germline ends. The CDR3 consists of 14 residues. Germline CDR1 and CDR2: MDHEN and SYDVKM. The CDR3 DNA follows: TGTGCCAGCAGATTTGGCCTCACCGGCGGGGAGCTGTTTTTT. It translates to CASRFGLTGGELFF. The full variable domain, in which reference TRBV28 and TRBJ2-2 provide the parts outside the CDR3, is DVKVTQSSRYLVKRTGEKVFLECVQDMDHENMFWYRQDPGLGLRLIYFSYDVKMKEKGDIPEGYSVSREKKERFSLILESASTNQTSMYLCASRFGLTGGELFFGEGSRLTVL.

This clone has just a few counts. This sequence joins TRBV30 and TRBJ1-5; 9 nucleotides align to TRBD1. The J segment lost 2 bases and the V segment lost 2 bases, leaving 10 bases of the junction unmatched. The CDR3 has 17 amino acids. Looked up from germline, CDR1 is GTSNPN and CDR2 is SVGIG (reference sequence). DNA of the CDR3: TGTGCCTGGAGTCCCAAGGACAGGGGTTTGGGCAATCAGCCCCAGCATTTT. Translating gives CAWSPKDRGLGNQPQHF.

The chain combines TRBV12-5 with TRBJ2-2; 9 bases line up with TRBD2. Germline assignment: CDR1 LGHNT and CDR2 FRNRAP. The CDR3 is 16 residues long. V trimming: 5 bases; J trimming: 2 bases; junction bases outside the gene matches: 6. DNA for the CDR3: TGTGCTAGTGGTCCGAGGGGGACTAGCAACACCGGGGAGCTGTTTTTT. Translated, it gives CASGPRGTSNTGELFF.

The chain carries TRBV18 and TRBJ2-3, with D hard to call. There are 14 residues in the CDR3. In germline, CDR1 is KGHSH, CDR2 LQKENI. Trimming pared 3 bases from V and 0 bases from J, leaving 7 bases between. The CDR3 loop is CASSPGGSTDTQYF. CDR3 DNA: TGTGCCAGCTCACCCGGCGGAAGCACAGATACGCAGTATTTT.

The chain has TRBV27 and TRBJ1-4, with D perhaps TRBD1 (5 bases). This CDR3 has 15 residues. The germline gives CDR1 MNHEY, CDR2 SMNVEV (reference sequence). The ends were cut back, 3 bases at V and 5 bases at J, with 13 bases in the middle. The CDR3 sequence is CASSFGGTENEKLFF. The CDR3 region has the DNA TGTGCCAGCAGTTTTGGGGGGACGGAGAATGAAAAACTGTTTTTT.

The V call is TRBV18, the J call TRBJ1-1; D is possibly TRBD1 (6 bases). Germline V gene data show CDR1 as KGHSH and CDR2 as LQKENI. This CDR3 contains 14 residues. V lost 6 bases and J lost 4, with 15 bases in between. The CDR3 loop reads CASSPGVWGTEAFF. In DNA, the CDR3 is TGTGCCAGCTCCCCAGGGGTATGGGGCACTGAAGCTTTCTTT.

The chain joins TRBV5-1 to TRBJ2-7; D might be TRBD1 (6 bases). Germline values: CDR1 SGHRS, CDR2 YFSETQ. The V gene lost 3 bases and the J gene lost 4 bases, with 14 bases spanning the gap. The CDR3 extends over 14 amino acids. The CDR3 sequence is CASSSTGTPYEQYF. The CDR3 nucleotides are TGCGCCAGCAGCTCGACGGGGACACCATACGAGCAGTACTTC.

J is TRBJ2-1 and V is TRBV2, with TRBD2 matching over 14 bases. The CDR3 covers 16 residues. V was pared by 11 bases and J by 0 bases, with 6 bases of the junction left unmatched. Germline values: CDR1 SNHLY, CDR2 FYNNEI. CDR3: CAVGLAGVGSYNEQFF. For the CDR3, the DNA is TGTGCCGTGGGACTAGCGGGAGTCGGCTCCTACAATGAGCAGTTCTTC. Full variable domain (missing parts from reference TRBV2 and TRBJ2-1): EPEVTQTPSHQVTQMGQEVILRCVPISNHLYFYWYRQILGQKVEFLVSFYNNEISEKSEIFDDQFSVERPDGSNFTLKIRSTKLEDSAMYFCAVGLAGVGSYNEQFFGPGTRLTVL.

This clone was observed a handful of times. The chain carries TRBV7-9 and TRBJ1-5, with 10 bases lining up with TRBD1. The CDR3 contains 16 residues. V lost 1 base, J lost 7 bases, and 7 bases stayed unmatched. Per the germline V gene, CDR1 is SEHNR and CDR2 is FQNEAQ (reference sequence). DNA of the CDR3: TGTGCCAGCAGCTTAGGGACCGGGACAGGGGACCAGCCCCAGCATTTT. It encodes CASSLGTGTGDQPQHF.

This clone showed up just a few times. This rearrangement joins TRBV2 to TRBJ1-1, with D maybe TRBD1 (5 bases). V was trimmed by 7 bases and J by 0 bases, leaving 12 bases between them. CDR3 size: 14 residues. Germline assignment: CDR1 SNHLY and CDR2 FYNNEI. Here the CDR3 reads CASTLGRLNTEAFF. CDR3 nucleotides: TGTGCCAGCACCCTGGGACGCTTGAACACTGAAGCTTTCTTT.

This clone is a singleton in its sample. The J gene is TRBJ1-3, the V gene TRBV9, with TRBD1 identical over 9 bases. The V and J ends lost 4 bases and 8 bases, in that order; junction bases with no gene match: 13. CDR3 length equals 16 residues. From germline, CDR1 is SGDLS and CDR2 YYNGEE. The CDR3 loop reads CASSSQGGTGSDTIYF. CDR3 DNA sequence: TGTGCCAGCAGCTCCCAAGGAGGGACAGGGTCGGACACCATATATTTT. The full variable domain, completed using reference TRBV9 and TRBJ1-3, is DSGVTQTPKHLITATGQRVTLRCSPRSGDLSVYWYQQSLDQGLQFLIQYYNGEERAKGNILERFSAQQFPDLHSELNLSSLELGDSALYFCASSSQGGTGSDTIYFGEGSWLTVV.

The gene calls are TRBV11-2 and TRBJ1-2, with 8 nucleotides matching TRBD1. The germline V gene encodes CDR1 SGHAT and CDR2 FQNNGV. V was clipped by 1 base and J by 4 bases; unmatched bases: 8. This CDR3 has 16 amino acids. The CDR3 here is CASSLGPTGEGYGYTF. The DNA of the CDR3 is TGTGCCAGCAGCTTAGGTCCGACAGGGGAAGGCTATGGCTACACCTTC.

The chain couples TRBV9 to TRBJ2-1; 9 nucleotides align to TRBD2. The CDR3 runs 16 residues. Trimming cost V 4 bases and J 4 bases; bases outside gene matches: 9. Germline CDR1 reads SGDLS; CDR2 reads YYNGEE. This chain's CDR3 is CASSPRLAASYNEQFF. CDR3 DNA sequence: TGTGCCAGCAGCCCCCGACTAGCGGCCTCGTACAATGAGCAGTTCTTC.

This chain connects TRBV2 to TRBJ1-1; tentatively, D is TRBD1 (6 bases). V was pared by 2 bases and J by 11 bases, with 9 bases between. CDR1 SNHLY and CDR2 FYNNEI come from the germline V gene. CDR3 size: 11 residues. The CDR3 loop reads CASSETGTAFF. CDR3 nucleotides: TGTGCCAGCAGTGAAACAGGGACGGCTTTCTTT.

The V and J genes are TRBV6-1 and TRBJ1-1; the D gene is possibly TRBD1 (5 bases). This CDR3 is 12 amino acids long. Trimming cost V 7 bases and J 5 bases, with 11 bases left between them. CDR1 is MNHNS and CDR2 is SASEGT in the germline V gene. CDR3 DNA: TGTGCCAGCAAGGGGCTGGGAACTGAAGCTTTCTTT. As protein: CASKGLGTEAFF.

V and J are TRBV9 and TRBJ1-2; 7 bases map to TRBD1. V shed 4 bases, J shed 0 bases, and the junction held 6 bases outside the gene matches. This CDR3 has 15 amino acids. Germline CDR1 reads SGDLS; CDR2 reads YYNGEE. The CDR3 protein is CASSPRQGANYGYTF. CDR3 nucleotide sequence: TGTGCCAGCAGCCCAAGACAGGGCGCTAACTATGGCTACACCTTC.

The chain links TRBV10-3 to TRBJ1-2; D remains ambiguous. CDR3 length equals 13 residues. In germline, CDR1 is ENHRY, CDR2 SYGVKD. The V gene lost 6 bases and the J gene lost 4 bases, with 12 bases spanning the gap. This CDR3 is CAIRSGLGYGYTF. CDR3 DNA: TGTGCCATCAGGTCCGGGCTGGGCTATGGCTACACCTTC.

This rearrangement joins TRBV5-8 to TRBJ1-2, with D possibly being TRBD1 (5 bases). From germline, CDR1 is SGHTS and CDR2 YDEGEE. The CDR3 length is 14 residues. V was cut by 4 bases and J by 11 bases, with 21 bases left in between. CDR3 in amino acids: CASSPRLTVKGYTF. The CDR3 DNA reads TGTGCCAGCAGCCCAAGACTGACCGTGAAGGGGTACACCTTC.

The rearrangement uses TRBV15 and TRBJ2-7, with D maybe TRBD2 (6 bases). Per the germline V gene, CDR1 is LNHNV and CDR2 is YYDKDF (reference sequence). V was trimmed by 1 base and J by 2 bases, leaving 9 bases between them. The CDR3 spans 14 residues. The DNA of the CDR3 is TGTGCCACCAGCAGAGCTCGGACTACCTACGAGCAGTACTTC. It translates to CATSRARTTYEQYF.

V and J are TRBV15 and TRBJ2-2, with TRBD2 as a possible D gene (6 bases). Trimming removed 1 base at V and 0 bases at J, with 15 bases between. The CDR3 is 18 residues long. Per germline, CDR1 LNHNV and CDR2 YYDKDF (reference sequence). CDR3 loop: CATSRGYPGRSNTGELFF. CDR3 sequence (DNA): TGTGCCACCAGCAGAGGCTACCCGGGGAGGTCGAACACCGGGGAGCTGTTTTTT.

This clone was found a few times. The chain joins TRBV27 to TRBJ1-2; 10 bases fit TRBD1. This CDR3 region has 17 residues. The junction had 13 bases not matched to a gene; V was cut back by 5 bases and J by 4 bases. In germline, CDR1 is MNHEY, CDR2 SMNVEV (reference sequence). The CDR3 bases are TGTGCCAGCAGTCCCGACGACAGGGGGCCGGGGTTCTATGGCTACACCTTC. It yields the protein CASSPDDRGPGFYGYTF.

The chain links TRBV5-1 to TRBJ2-7; D remains ambiguous. Germline assignment: CDR1 SGHRS and CDR2 YFSETQ. V lost 0 bases and J lost 2, with 9 bases in between. This CDR3 is built from 14 residues. The CDR3 DNA sequence: TGCGCCAGCAGCTTGGCTTATGGGACCTACGAGCAGTACTTC. Protein product: CASSLAYGTYEQYF.

This clone was recorded once. This chain uses TRBV4-3 with TRBJ1-2; TRBD1 matches 10 bases. With V trimmed by 3 bases and J by 8 bases, 18 bases remained unmatched. CDR1 and CDR2 (germline): LGHNA, YSLEER. The CDR3 has 18 residues. This chain's CDR3 is CASSQGLGQGIASGGYTF. The CDR3 DNA follows: TGCGCCAGCAGCCAGGGCCTGGGACAGGGGATTGCTTCGGGGGGCTACACCTTC.

The chain recombines TRBV6-5 with TRBJ1-3; D gene unclear. This CDR3 is 15 amino acids long. CDR1 and CDR2 (germline): MNHEY, SVGAGI. Trimming left V 5 bases short and J 0 bases short, with 11 bases between. The CDR3 DNA reads TGTGCCAGCAGTCGTGGACCGTACTCTGGAAACACCATATATTTT. The encoded protein is CASSRGPYSGNTIYF.

This rearrangement joins TRBV6-4 to TRBJ2-2; TRBD1 is a possible D gene (6 bases). This CDR3 has 14 residues. Germline V gives CDR1 MRHNA, CDR2 SNTAGT. Trimming took 3 bases from V and 4 from J, leaving 9 bases between them. CDR3: CASSEQGGTGELFF. The DNA of the CDR3 is TGTGCCAGCAGTGAACAAGGGGGCACCGGGGAGCTGTTTTTT.

The CDR3: CASSPTQANEAFF. CDR3 DNA: TGTGCCAGCTCACCAACGCAGGCCAATGAAGCTTTCTTT. V is TRBV18 and J is TRBJ1-1; D is unclear. This CDR3 is 13 amino acids long. Germline CDR1 KGHSH, CDR2 LQKENI. V lost 2 bases, J lost 7 bases, and 11 bases lay in between.

This sequence joins TRBV7-6 and TRBJ2-7, with D perhaps matching TRBD1 or TRBD2 (5 bases each). Per germline, CDR1 SGHVS and CDR2 FNYEAQ. V was cut by 5 bases and J by 5 bases, with 19 bases left in between. This CDR3 has 15 residues. The chain's CDR3 is CASSPTEGFGNEQYF. The CDR3 nucleotides are TGTGCCAGCAGCCCAACCGAGGGGTTCGGGAACGAGCAGTACTTC.